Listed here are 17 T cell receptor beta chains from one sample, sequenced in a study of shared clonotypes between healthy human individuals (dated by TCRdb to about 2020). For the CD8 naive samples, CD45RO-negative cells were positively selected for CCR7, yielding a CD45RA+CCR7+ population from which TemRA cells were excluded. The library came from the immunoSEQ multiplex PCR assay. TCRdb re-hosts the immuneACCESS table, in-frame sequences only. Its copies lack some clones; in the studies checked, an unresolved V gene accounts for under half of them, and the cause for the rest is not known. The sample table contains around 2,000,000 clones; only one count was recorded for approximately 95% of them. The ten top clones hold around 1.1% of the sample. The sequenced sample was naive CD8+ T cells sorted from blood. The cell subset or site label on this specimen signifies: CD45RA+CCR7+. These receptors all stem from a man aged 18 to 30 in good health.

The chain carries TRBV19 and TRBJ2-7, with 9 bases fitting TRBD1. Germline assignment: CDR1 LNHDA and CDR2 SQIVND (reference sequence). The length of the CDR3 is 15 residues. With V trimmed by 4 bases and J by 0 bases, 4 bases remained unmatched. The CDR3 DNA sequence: TGTGCCAGTAGTACGGGGACAGGGAGCTCCTACGAGCAGTACTTC. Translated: CASSTGTGSSYEQYF.

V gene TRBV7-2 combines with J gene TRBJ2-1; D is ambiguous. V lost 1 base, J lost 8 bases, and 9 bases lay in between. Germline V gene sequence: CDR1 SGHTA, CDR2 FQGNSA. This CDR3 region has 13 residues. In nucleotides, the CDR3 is TGTGCCAGCAGCTTAGGTGTTGGGTATGAGCAGTTCTTC. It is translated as CASSLGVGYEQFF.

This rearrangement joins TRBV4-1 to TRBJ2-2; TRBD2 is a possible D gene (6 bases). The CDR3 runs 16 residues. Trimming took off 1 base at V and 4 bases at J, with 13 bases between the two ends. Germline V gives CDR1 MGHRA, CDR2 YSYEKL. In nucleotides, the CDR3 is TGCGCCAGCAGCCAAGTGGGACTCTCGGGCACCGGGGAGCTGTTTTTT. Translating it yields CASSQVGLSGTGELFF.

The CDR3: CASSLSQGSYGYTF. Here the CDR3 DNA reads TGTGCCAGCAGTTTATCACAGGGTTCCTATGGCTACACCTTC. V usage is TRBV6-5 and J usage is TRBJ1-2, with TRBD1 as a possible D gene (6 bases). Germline V CDR1 and CDR2: MNHEY, SVGAGI. V gave up 4 bases and J gave up 4 bases, with 13 bases separating them. This CDR3 has 14 amino acids.

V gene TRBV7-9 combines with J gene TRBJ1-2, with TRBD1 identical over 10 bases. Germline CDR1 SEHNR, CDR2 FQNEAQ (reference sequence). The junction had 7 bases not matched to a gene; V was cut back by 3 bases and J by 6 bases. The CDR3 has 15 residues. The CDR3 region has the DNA TGTGCCAGCAGCTTCCTTTCCGGGACAGGGGATGGCTACACCTTC. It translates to CASSFLSGTGDGYTF.

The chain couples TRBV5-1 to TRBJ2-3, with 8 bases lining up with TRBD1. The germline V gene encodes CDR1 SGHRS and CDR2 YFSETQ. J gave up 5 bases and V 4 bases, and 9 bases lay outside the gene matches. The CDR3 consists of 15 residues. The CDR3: CASSVNRGSGDTQYF. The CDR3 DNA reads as TGCGCCAGCAGCGTGAACAGGGGGAGCGGAGATACGCAGTATTTT.

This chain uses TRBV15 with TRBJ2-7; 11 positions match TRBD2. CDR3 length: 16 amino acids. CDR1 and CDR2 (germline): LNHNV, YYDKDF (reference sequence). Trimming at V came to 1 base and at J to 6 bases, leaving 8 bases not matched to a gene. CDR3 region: CATSRGLAGGDSEQYF. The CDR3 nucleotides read TGTGCCACCAGCAGAGGGCTAGCGGGAGGTGACAGCGAGCAGTACTTC.

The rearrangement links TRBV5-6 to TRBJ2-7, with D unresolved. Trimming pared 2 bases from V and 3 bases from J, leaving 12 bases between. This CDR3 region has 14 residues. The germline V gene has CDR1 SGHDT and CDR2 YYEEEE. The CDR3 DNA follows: TGTGCCAGCAGCTTAATCGCCAAAAGCTACGAGCAGTACTTC. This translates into CASSLIAKSYEQYF.

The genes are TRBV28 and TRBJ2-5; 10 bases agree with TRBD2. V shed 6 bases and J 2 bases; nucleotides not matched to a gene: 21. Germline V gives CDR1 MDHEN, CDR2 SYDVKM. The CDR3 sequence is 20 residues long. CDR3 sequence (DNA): TGTGCCAGCAGCCTCCTCTTCCTTCTCACCGGGACTAGCGAACAAGAGACCCAGTACTTC. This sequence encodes CASSLLFLLTGTSEQETQYF.

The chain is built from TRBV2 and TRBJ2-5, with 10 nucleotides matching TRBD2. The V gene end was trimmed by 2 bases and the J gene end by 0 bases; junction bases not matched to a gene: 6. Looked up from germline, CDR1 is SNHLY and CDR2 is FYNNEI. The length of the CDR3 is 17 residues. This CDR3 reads CASSETPSGGYQETQYF. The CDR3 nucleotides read TGTGCCAGCAGTGAAACCCCTAGCGGGGGTTACCAAGAGACCCAGTACTTC.

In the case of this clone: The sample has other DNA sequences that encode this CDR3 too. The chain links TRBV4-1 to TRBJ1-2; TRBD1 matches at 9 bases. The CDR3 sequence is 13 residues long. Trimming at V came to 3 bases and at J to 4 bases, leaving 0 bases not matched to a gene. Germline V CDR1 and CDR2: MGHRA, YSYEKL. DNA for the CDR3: TGCGCCAGCAGCCAGGGACAGGGCTATGGCTACACCTTC. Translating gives CASSQGQGYGYTF.

The CDR3 protein is CASNVVYSSYNEQFF. The CDR3 DNA is TGTGCCAGCAACGTAGTTTACAGCTCCTACAATGAGCAGTTCTTC. This chain connects TRBV7-9 to TRBJ2-1; D call uncertain. The CDR3 loop spans 15 amino acids. Between the trimmed V and J ends, which lost 7 bases and 0 bases, there was a span of 13 bases. Germline V lookup: CDR1 SEHNR, CDR2 FQNEAQ (reference sequence).

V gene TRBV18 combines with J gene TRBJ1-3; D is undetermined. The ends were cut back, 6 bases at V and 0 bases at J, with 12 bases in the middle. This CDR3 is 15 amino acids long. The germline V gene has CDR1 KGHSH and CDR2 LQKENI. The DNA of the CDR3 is TGTGCCAGCTCTCCGGACGGTAGCTCTGGAAACACCATATATTTT. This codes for CASSPDGSSGNTIYF.

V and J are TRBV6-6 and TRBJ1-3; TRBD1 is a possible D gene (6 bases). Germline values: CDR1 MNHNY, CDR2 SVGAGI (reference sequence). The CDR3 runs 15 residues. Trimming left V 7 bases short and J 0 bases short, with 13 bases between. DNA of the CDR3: TGTGCCAGCAAACTAGACAGGAGCTCTGGAAACACCATATATTTT. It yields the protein CASKLDRSSGNTIYF.

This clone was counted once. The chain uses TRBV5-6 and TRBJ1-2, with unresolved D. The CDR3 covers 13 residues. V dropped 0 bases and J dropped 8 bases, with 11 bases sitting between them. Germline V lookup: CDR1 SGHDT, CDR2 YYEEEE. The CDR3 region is CASSLAGTGGYTF. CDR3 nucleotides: TGTGCCAGCAGCTTGGCCGGTACGGGAGGCTACACCTTC.

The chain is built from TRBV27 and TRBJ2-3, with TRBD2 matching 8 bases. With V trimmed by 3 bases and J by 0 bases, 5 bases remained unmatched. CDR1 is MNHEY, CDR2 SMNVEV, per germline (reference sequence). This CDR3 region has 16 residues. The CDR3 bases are TGTGCCAGCAGTTTCTGGGTAGCGGGGAGCACAGATACGCAGTATTTT. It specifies CASSFWVAGSTDTQYF.

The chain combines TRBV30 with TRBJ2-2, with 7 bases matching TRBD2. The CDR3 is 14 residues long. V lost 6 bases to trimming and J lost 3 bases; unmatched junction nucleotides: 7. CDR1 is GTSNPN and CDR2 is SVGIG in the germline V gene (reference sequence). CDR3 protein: CACKAGRYTGELFF. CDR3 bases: TGTGCCTGTAAAGCGGGACGTTACACCGGGGAGCTGTTTTTT.